This note documents a single T cell receptor (beta chain) sequence. The sample originates from a study of technical replicates of blood from a few donors. The CDR3 sequence is 15 residues long. Trimming cost V 2 bases and J 0 bases, with 5 bases left between them. The germline gives CDR1 SGHDN, CDR2 FVKESK. Clones were read by immunoSEQ multiplex PCR, and TCRdb kept only the in-frame ones, dropping some. The sample lists roughly 62,000 clones; roughly 91% were seen once. Material: PBMCs. The chain carries TRBV14 and TRBJ1-6, with unresolved D. The origin of this receptor is a human donor in good health. Some clones in this sample may be carry-over from other donors' samples. CDR3 sequence: CASSQSSSYNSPLHF. CDR3 DNA sequence: TGTGCCAGCAGCCAATCCAGCTCCTATAATTCACCCCTCCACTTT.